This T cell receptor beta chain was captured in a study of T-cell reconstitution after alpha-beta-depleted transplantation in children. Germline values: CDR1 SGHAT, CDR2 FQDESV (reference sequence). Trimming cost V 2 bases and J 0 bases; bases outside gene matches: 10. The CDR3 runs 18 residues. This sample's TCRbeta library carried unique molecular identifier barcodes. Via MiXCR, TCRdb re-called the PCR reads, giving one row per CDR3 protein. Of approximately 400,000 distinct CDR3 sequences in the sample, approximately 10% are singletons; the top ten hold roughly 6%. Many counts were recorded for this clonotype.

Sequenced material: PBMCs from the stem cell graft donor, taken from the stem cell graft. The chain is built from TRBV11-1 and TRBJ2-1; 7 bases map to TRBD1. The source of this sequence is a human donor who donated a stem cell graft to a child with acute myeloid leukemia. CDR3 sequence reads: CASSLFFLRDSSYNEQFF. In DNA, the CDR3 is TGTGCCAGCAGCTTATTCTTCCTCCGGGACAGCTCCTACAATGAGCAGTTCTTC.